This T cell receptor (beta chain) was sequenced during a study of OX40 agonist ivuxolimab in advanced cancers. The data were produced by immunoSEQ multiplex PCR, yet TCRdb's version contains in-frame clones alone and is incomplete. The sample shows tens of thousands of clones, about 80% of them seen only once. The CDR3 is 14 residues long. Trimming pared 2 bases from V and 3 bases from J, leaving 8 bases between. Germline V CDR1 and CDR2: SGHRS, YFSETQ. This clonotype was obtained from an adult with an advanced solid tumor such as melanoma, head and neck, liver or kidney cancer. This chain uses TRBV5-1 with TRBJ2-2; a weak D match, TRBD1 (6 bases). Sequencing was performed on CD4+ or CD8+ T cells sorted from blood, taken in a trial of the OX40 agonist ivuxolimab. The CDR3 sequence is CASSFHRDTGELFF. The DNA of the CDR3 is TGCGCCAGCAGCTTTCACAGGGACACCGGGGAGCTGTTTTTT.